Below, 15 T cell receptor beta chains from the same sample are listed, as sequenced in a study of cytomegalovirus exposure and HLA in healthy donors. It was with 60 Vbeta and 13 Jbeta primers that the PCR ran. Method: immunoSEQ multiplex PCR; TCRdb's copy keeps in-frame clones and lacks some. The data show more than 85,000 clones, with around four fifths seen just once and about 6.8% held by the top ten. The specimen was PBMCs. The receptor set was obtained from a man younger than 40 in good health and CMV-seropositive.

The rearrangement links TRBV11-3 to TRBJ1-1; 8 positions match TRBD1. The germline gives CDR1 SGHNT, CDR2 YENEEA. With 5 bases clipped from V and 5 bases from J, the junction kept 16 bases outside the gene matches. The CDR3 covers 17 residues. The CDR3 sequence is CASSPPRAGGGRTEAFF. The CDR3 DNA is TGTGCCAGCAGCCCACCCCGGGCAGGGGGCGGAAGAACTGAAGCTTTCTTT.

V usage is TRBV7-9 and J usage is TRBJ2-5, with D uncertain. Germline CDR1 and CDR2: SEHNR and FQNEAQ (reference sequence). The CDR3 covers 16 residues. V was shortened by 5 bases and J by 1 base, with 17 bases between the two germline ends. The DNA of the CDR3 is TGTGCCAGCAGCCCAGATAAAGGTAGCCTCCAAGAGACCCAGTACTTC. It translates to CASSPDKGSLQETQYF.

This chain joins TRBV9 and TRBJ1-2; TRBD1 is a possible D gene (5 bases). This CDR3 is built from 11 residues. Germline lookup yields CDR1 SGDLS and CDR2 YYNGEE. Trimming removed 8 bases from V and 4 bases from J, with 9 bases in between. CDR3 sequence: CASLGGYGYTF. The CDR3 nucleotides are TGTGCCAGTCTGGGGGGCTATGGCTACACCTTC. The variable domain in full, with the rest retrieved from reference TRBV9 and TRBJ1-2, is DSGVTQTPKHLITATGQRVTLRCSPRSGDLSVYWYQQSLDQGLQFLIQYYNGEERAKGNILERFSAQQFPDLHSELNLSSLELGDSALYFCASLGGYGYTFGSGTRLTVV.

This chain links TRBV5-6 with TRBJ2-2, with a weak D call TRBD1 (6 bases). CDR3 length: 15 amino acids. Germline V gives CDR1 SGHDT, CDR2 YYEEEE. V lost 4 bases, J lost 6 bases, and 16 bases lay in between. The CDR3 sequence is CASSLIPGAPGELFF. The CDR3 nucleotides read TGTGCCAGCAGCCTCATCCCAGGGGCTCCCGGGGAGCTGTTTTTT.

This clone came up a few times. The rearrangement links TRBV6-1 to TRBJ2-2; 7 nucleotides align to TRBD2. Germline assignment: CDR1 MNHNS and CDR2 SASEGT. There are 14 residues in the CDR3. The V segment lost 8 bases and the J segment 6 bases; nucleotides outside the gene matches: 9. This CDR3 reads CASPTSEVPGELFF. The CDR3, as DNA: TGTGCCAGCCCCACTAGCGAGGTCCCCGGGGAGCTGTTTTTT.

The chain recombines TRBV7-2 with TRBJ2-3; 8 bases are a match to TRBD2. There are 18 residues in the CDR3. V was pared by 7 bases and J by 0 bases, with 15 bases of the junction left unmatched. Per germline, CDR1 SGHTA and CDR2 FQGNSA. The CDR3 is CASTPWVGGGGSTDTQYF. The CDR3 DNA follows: TGTGCCAGCACCCCCTGGGTCGGGGGGGGAGGAAGCACAGATACGCAGTATTTT.

CDR3 amino acids: CASSETTGVSGNTIYF. DNA for the CDR3: TGTGCCAGCAGCGAGACGACAGGAGTCTCTGGAAACACCATATATTTT. This chain uses TRBV5-4 with TRBJ1-3; D is possibly TRBD1 (6 bases). From germline, CDR1 is SGHNT and CDR2 YYREEE (reference sequence). The CDR3 covers 16 residues. Trimming removed 4 bases at V and 0 bases at J, with 14 bases between.

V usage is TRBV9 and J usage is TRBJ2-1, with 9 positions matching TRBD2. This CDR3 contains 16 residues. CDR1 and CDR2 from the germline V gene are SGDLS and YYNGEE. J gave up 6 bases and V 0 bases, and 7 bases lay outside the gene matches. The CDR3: CASSVGAGGPRNEQFF. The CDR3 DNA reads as TGTGCCAGCAGCGTAGGGGCGGGGGGGCCTCGCAATGAGCAGTTCTTC.

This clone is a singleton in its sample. The CDR3, as DNA: TGCGCCAGCAGCTTTTCCGGGGTTACCTACGAGCAGTACTTC. This translates into CASSFSGVTYEQYF. J is TRBJ2-7 and V is TRBV5-1; a weak D match, TRBD2 (5 bases). In germline, CDR1 is SGHRS, CDR2 YFSETQ. V gave up 2 bases and J gave up 2 bases, with 11 bases separating them. The CDR3 runs 14 residues.

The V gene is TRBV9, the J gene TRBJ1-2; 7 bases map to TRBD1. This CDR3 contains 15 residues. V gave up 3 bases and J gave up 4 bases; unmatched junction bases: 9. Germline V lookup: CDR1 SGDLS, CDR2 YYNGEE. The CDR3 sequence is CASSAKPGQSYGYTF. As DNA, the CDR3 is TGTGCCAGCAGCGCCAAACCGGGACAGTCCTATGGCTACACCTTC.

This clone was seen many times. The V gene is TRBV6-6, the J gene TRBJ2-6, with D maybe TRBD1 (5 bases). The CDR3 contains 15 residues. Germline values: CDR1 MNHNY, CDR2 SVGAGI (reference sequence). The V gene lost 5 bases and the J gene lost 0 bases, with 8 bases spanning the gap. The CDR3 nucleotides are TGTGCCAGCAGTCCCAGGGTCTCTGGGGCCAACGTCCTGACTTTC. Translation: CASSPRVSGANVLTF.

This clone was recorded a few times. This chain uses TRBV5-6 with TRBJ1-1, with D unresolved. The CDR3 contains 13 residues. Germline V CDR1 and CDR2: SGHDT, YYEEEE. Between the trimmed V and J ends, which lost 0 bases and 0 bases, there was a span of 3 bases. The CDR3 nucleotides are TGTGCCAGCAGCTTGGACTTGAACACTGAAGCTTTCTTT. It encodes CASSLDLNTEAFF.

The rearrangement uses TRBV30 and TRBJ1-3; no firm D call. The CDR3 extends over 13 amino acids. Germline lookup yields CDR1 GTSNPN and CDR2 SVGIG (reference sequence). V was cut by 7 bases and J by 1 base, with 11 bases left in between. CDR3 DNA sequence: TGTGCCTCCACAGCCGAGTCTGGAAACACCATATATTTT. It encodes CASTAESGNTIYF.

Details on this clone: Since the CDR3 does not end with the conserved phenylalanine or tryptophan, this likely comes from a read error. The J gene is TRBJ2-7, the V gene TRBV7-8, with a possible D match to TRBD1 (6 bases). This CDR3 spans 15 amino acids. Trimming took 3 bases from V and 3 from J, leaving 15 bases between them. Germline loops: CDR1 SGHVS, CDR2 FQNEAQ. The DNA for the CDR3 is TGTGCCAGCAGCTTTTCACCGGGACACCTCTACGAGCAGTACCTC. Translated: CASSFSPGHLYEQYL.

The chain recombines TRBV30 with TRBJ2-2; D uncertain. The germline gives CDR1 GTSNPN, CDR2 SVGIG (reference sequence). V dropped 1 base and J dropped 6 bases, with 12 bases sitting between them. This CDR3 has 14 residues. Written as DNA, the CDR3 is TGTGCCTGGAGTGCCCGTCCTTTCTCCGGGGAGCTGTTTTTT. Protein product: CAWSARPFSGELFF.